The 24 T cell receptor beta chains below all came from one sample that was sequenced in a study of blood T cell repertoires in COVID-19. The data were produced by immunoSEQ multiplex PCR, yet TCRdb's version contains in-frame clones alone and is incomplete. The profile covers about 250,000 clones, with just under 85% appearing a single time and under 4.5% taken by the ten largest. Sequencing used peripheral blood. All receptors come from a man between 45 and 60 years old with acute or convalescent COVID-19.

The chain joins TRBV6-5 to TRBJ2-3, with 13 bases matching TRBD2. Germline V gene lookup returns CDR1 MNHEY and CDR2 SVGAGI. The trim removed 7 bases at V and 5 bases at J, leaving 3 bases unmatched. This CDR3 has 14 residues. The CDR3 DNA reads TGTGCCAGCATCCGACTAGCGGGGGGAGATACGCAGTATTTT. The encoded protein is CASIRLAGGDTQYF.

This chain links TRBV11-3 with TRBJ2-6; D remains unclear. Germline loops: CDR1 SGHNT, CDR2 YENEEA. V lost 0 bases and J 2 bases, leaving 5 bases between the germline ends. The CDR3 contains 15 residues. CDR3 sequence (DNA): TGTGCCAGCAGCTTAGACGTAGCTGGGGCCAACGTCCTGACTTTC. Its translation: CASSLDVAGANVLTF.

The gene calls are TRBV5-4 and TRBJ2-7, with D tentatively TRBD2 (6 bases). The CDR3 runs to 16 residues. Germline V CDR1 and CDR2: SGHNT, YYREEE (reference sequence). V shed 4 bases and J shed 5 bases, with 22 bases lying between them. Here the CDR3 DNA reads TGTGCCAGCAGCAAATATGGGGCGGGGTCGGGCCACGAGCAGTACTTC. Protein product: CASSKYGAGSGHEQYF.

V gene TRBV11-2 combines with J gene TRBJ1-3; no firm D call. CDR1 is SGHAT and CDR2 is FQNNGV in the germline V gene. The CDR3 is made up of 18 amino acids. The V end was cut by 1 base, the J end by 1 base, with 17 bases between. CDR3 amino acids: CASSLGGLSSVSGNTIYF. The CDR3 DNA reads TGTGCCAGCAGCTTAGGCGGACTATCGTCAGTGTCTGGAAACACCATATATTTT. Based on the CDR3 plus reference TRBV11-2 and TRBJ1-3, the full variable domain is EAGVAQSPRYKIIEKRQSVAFWCNPISGHATLYWYQQILGQGPKLLIQFQNNGVVDDSQLPKDRFSAERLKGVDSTLKIQPAKLEDSAVYLCASSLGGLSSVSGNTIYFGEGSWLTVV.

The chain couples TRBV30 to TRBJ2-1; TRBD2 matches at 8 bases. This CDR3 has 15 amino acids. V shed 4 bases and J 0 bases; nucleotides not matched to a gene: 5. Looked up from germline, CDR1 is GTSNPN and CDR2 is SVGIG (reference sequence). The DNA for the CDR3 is TGTGCCTGGAAGGGCGGGGGGTTCTCCTACAATGAGCAGTTCTTC. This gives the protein CAWKGGGFSYNEQFF.

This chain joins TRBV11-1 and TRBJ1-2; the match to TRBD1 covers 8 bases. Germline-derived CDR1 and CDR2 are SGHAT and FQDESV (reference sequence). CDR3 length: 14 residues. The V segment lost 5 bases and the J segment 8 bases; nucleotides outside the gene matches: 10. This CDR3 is CASSRTGQGDGYTF. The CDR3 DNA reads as TGTGCCAGCAGCCGTACTGGACAGGGAGACGGCTACACCTTC.

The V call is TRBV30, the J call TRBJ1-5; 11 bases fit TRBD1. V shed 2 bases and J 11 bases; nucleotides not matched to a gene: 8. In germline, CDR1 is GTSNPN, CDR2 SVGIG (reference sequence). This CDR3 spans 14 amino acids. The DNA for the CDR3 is TGTGCCTGGAGTATAGGCGGGACAGGGGGGACCCAGCATTTT. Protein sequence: CAWSIGGTGGTQHF.

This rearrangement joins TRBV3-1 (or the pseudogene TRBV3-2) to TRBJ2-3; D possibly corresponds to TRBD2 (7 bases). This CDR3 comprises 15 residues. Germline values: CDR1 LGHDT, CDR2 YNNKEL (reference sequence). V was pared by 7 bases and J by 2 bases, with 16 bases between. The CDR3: CASKIGGGHTDTQYF. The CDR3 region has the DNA TGTGCCAGCAAAATAGGGGGGGGGCACACAGATACGCAGTATTTT.

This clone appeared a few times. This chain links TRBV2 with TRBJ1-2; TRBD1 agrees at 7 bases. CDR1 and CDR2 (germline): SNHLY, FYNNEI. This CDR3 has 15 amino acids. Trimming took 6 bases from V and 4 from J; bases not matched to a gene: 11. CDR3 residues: CASRTTGVLGYGYTF. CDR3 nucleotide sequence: TGTGCCAGCAGAACTACAGGGGTGTTGGGCTATGGCTACACCTTC.

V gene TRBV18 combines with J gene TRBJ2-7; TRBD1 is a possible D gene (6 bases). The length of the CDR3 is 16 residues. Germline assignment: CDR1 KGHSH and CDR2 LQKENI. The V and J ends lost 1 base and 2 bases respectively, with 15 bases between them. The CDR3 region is CASSPLRDTGAYEQYF. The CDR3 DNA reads TGTGCCAGCTCACCACTCCGGGACACAGGAGCCTACGAGCAGTACTTC. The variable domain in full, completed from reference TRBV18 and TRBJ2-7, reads NAGVMQNPRHLVRRRGQEARLRCSPMKGHSHVYWYRQLPEEGLKFMVYLQKENIIDESGMPKERFSAEFPKEGPSILRIQQVVRGDSAAYFCASSPLRDTGAYEQYFGPGTRLTVT.

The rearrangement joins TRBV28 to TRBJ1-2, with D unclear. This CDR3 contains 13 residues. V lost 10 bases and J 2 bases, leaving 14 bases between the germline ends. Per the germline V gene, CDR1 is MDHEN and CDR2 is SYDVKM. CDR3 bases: TGTGCCACCGCTCCCGGGAGGAACTATGGCTACACCTTC. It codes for CATAPGRNYGYTF.

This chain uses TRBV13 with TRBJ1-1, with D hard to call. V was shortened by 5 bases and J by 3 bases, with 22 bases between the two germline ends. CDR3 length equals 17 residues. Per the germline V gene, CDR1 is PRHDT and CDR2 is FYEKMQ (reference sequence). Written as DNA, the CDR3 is TGTGCCAGCAGCACCCTAATGGACGCCCCCGGGGACACTGAAGCTTTCTTT. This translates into CASSTLMDAPGDTEAFF. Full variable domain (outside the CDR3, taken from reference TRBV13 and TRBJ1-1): AAGVIQSPRHLIKEKRETATLKCYPIPRHDTVYWYQQGPGQDPQFLISFYEKMQSDKGSIPDRFSAQQFSDYHSELNMSSLELGDSALYFCASSTLMDAPGDTEAFFGQGTRLTVV.

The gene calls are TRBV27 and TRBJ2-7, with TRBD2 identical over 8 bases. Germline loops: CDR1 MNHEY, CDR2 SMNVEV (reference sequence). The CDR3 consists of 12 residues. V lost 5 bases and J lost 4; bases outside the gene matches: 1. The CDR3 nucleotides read TGTGCCAGCAGTAGCGGGGGATACGAGCAGTACTTC. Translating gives CASSSGGYEQYF.

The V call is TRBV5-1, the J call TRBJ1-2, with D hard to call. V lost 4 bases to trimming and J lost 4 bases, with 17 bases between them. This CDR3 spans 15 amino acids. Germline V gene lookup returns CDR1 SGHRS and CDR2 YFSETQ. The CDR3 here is CASSPEDGQFYGYTF. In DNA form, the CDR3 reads TGCGCCAGCAGCCCGGAGGATGGTCAATTCTATGGCTACACCTTC.

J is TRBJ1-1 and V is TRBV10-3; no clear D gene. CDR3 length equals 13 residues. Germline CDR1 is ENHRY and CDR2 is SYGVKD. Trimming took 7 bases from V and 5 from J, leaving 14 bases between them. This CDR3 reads CAINSAGETEAFF. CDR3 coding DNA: TGTGCCATCAATTCTGCCGGGGAGACTGAAGCTTTCTTT.

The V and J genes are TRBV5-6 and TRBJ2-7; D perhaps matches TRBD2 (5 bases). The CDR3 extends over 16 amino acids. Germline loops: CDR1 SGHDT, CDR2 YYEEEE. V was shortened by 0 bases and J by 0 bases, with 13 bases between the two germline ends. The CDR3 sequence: CASSLEGGLSSYEQYF. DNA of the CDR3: TGTGCCAGCAGCTTGGAGGGCGGGCTTAGCTCCTACGAGCAGTACTTC.

The CDR3 DNA follows: TGTGCCTGGAGCCCGCGGGGGGCCAGTGAAAAACTGTTTTTT. As protein: CAWSPRGASEKLFF. J is TRBJ1-4 and V is TRBV30; D perhaps matches TRBD1 (6 bases). The CDR3 runs to 14 residues. Trimming left V 3 bases short and J 7 bases short, with 15 bases between. CDR1 is GTSNPN and CDR2 is SVGIG in the germline V gene (reference sequence). The complete variable domain, with remaining parts taken from reference TRBV30 and TRBJ1-4, reads SQTIHQWPATLVQPVGSPLSLECTVEGTSNPNLYWYRQAAGRGLQLLFYSVGIGQISSEVPQNLSASRPQDRQFILSSKKLLLSDSGFYLCAWSPRGASEKLFFGSGTQLSVL.

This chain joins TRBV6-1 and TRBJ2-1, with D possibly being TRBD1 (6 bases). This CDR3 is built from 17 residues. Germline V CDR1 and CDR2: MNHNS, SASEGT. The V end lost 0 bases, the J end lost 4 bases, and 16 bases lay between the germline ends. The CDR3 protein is CASSEAQGTSGYNEQFF. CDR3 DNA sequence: TGTGCCAGCAGTGAAGCGCAGGGGACCAGCGGTTACAATGAGCAGTTCTTC.

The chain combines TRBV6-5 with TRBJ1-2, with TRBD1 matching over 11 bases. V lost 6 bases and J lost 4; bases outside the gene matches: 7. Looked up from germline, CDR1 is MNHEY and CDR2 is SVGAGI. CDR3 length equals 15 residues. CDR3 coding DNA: TGTGCCAGCAGGTACGGACAGGGGGCTGCCTATGGCTACACCTTC. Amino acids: CASRYGQGAAYGYTF.

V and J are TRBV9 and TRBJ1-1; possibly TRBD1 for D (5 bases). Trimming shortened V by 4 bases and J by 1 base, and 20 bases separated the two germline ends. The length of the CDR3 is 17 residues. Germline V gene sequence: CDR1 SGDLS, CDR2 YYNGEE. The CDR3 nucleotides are TGTGCCAGCAGCTCGACCCCCTGGGAGGGGAGGAACACTGAAGCTTTCTTT. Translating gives CASSSTPWEGRNTEAFF.

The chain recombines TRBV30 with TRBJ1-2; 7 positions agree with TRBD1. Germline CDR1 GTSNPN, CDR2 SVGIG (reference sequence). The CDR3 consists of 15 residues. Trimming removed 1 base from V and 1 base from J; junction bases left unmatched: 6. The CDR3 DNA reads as TGTGCCTGGAGTGGGGGACAGCTCCTTAACTATGGCTACACCTTC. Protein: CAWSGGQLLNYGYTF.

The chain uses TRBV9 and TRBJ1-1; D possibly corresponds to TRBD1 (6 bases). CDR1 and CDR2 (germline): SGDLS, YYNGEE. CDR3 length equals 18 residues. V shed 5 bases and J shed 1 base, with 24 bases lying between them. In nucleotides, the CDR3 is TGTGCCAGCAGTACGTCCTTTGACAGGCTGGCGTGGAACACTGAAGCTTTCTTT. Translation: CASSTSFDRLAWNTEAFF.

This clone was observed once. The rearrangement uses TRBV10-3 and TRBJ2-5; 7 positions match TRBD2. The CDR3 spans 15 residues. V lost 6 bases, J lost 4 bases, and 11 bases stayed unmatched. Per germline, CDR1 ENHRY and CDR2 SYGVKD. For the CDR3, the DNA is TGTGCCATCAGCCCTAAGGAGGGAGGGGCAGAGACCCAGTACTTC. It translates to CAISPKEGGAETQYF.

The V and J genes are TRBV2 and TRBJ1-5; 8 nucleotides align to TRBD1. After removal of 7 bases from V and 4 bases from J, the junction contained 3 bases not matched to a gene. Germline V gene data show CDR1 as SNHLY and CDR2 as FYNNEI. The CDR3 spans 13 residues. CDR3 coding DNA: TGTGCCAGCACAGGGGGCCGGAATCAGCCCCAGCATTTT. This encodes CASTGGRNQPQHF.